One sample yielded the 20 T cell receptor beta chains listed below, sequenced in a study of T cells in Graves' hyperthyroidism and ophthalmopathy. It was RNA transcripts that yielded the amplified TCR beta CDR3 regions. First-round RT-PCR with HTBI primers amplified the TCR CDR3 region. One entry per CDR3 protein results from TCRdb running MiXCR on the multiplex PCR reads. Among a few hundred thousand distinct CDR3 sequences, about 15% were seen once, and the ten largest hold 32%. Sequenced sample: blood. The receptors stem from a woman in her 30s with Graves' hyperthyroidism.

This clonotype was picked up one time. Just one base apart from a much larger clone, this may be a read error. A read error is likely, as this CDR3 ends without the conserved phenylalanine or tryptophan. The V and J genes are TRBV20-1 and TRBJ2-7; D is undetermined. V was cut by 7 bases and J by 2 bases, with 18 bases left in between. Germline lookup yields CDR1 DFQATT and CDR2 SNEGSKA (reference sequence). This CDR3 comprises 14 residues. CDR3 sequence: CSGALYRGTYEQYS. CDR3 DNA: TGCAGTGGGGCCCTATATCGTGGTACCTACGAGCAGTACTCC.

In this sample, this clonotype turned up a few times. The chain recombines TRBV5-4 with TRBJ1-5; 7 nucleotides match TRBD1. This CDR3 spans 14 amino acids. The trim removed 2 bases at V and 7 bases at J, leaving 6 bases unmatched. Looked up from germline, CDR1 is SGHNT and CDR2 is YYREEE (reference sequence). For the CDR3, the DNA is TGTGCCAGCAGCTTCACAGGGGAGGACCAGCCCCAGCATTTT. This encodes CASSFTGEDQPQHF.

This clonotype was seen repeatedly, ten times or more. The chain couples TRBV18 to TRBJ1-1; D remains ambiguous. The CDR3 is made up of 15 amino acids. CDR1 and CDR2 from the germline V gene are KGHSH and LQKENI. The V end was cut by 0 bases, the J end by 2 bases, with 10 bases between. The CDR3 is CASSPPSGGNTEAFF. The CDR3 DNA is TGTGCCAGCTCACCACCGTCGGGAGGCAACACTGAAGCTTTCTTT. The variable domain in full, with the rest retrieved from reference TRBV18 and TRBJ1-1, is NAGVMQNPRHLVRRRGQEARLRCSPMKGHSHVYWYRQLPEEGLKFMVYLQKENIIDESGMPKERFSAEFPKEGPSILRIQQVVRGDSAAYFCASSPPSGGNTEAFFGQGTRLTVV.

This clonotype was counted between two and nine times. The chain carries TRBV5-1 and TRBJ1-4, with 7 bases lining up with TRBD1. This CDR3 has 15 amino acids. The V gene end was trimmed by 7 bases and the J gene end by 6 bases; junction bases not matched to a gene: 12. CDR1 is SGHRS, CDR2 YFSETQ, per germline. CDR3 DNA sequence: TGCGCCAGCCGGAGGGAGGGGGCAGGAGATGAAAAACTGTTTTTT. This encodes CASRREGAGDEKLFF.

To note about this clonotype: This could be a read error, since a much larger clone is one nucleotide away. This rearrangement joins TRBV2 to TRBJ1-5; perhaps TRBD1 as D (6 bases). The CDR3 loop spans 15 amino acids. V lost 8 bases, J lost 7 bases, and 21 bases lay in between. Per the germline V gene, CDR1 is SNHLY and CDR2 is FYNNEI. The CDR3 here is CASGRAGTTYQPQHF. The CDR3 nucleotides are TGTGCCAGCGGACGAGCCGGGACAACATACCAGCCCCAGCATTTT. Full variable domain (remainder filled in from reference TRBV2 and TRBJ1-5): EPEVTQTPSHQVTQMGQEVILRCVPISNHLYFYWYRQILGQKVEFLVSFYNNEISEKSEIFDDQFSVERPDGSNFTLKIRSTKLEDSAMYFCASGRAGTTYQPQHFGDGTRLSIL.

This clonotype was detected many times. The CDR3 spells CSARDFGRRLGEQFF. CDR3 in DNA: TGCAGTGCTAGAGATTTCGGGAGGAGACTAGGTGAGCAGTTCTTC. This chain connects TRBV20-1 to TRBJ2-1; TRBD2 agrees at 7 bases. The ends lost 0 bases at V and 9 bases at J; junction bases unmatched: 11. The length of the CDR3 is 15 residues. Germline V CDR1 and CDR2: DFQATT, SNEGSKA (reference sequence).

This clonotype was seen at least ten times. The rearrangement links TRBV28 to TRBJ2-7; D not certain. This CDR3 comprises 9 residues. Trimming shortened V by 9 bases and J by 5 bases, and 5 bases separated the two germline ends. Germline CDR1 and CDR2: MDHEN and SYDVKM. CDR3 sequence (DNA): TGTGCCAGAACGGACGAGCAGTACTTC. Translated: CARTDEQYF.

Ten or more counts support this clonotype. The rearrangement links TRBV5-1 to TRBJ2-7, with TRBD1 identical over 8 bases. V gave up 4 bases and J gave up 2 bases; unmatched junction bases: 5. Germline values: CDR1 SGHRS, CDR2 YFSETQ. The CDR3 runs to 14 residues. CDR3: CASSLTGEAYEQYF. In nucleotides, the CDR3 is TGCGCCAGCAGCCTGACAGGGGAAGCCTACGAGCAGTACTTC.

This clonotype was observed a few times. The chain joins TRBV27 to TRBJ1-5, with D possibly being TRBD1 (6 bases). CDR1 is MNHEY, CDR2 SMNVEV, per germline (reference sequence). V was cut by 3 bases and J by 4 bases, with 10 bases left in between. The CDR3 length is 14 residues. The CDR3 DNA follows: TGTGCCAGCAGTTTTCGGGACAATAATCAGCCCCAGCATTTT. Translating gives CASSFRDNNQPQHF.

This clonotype was picked up a small number of times. The V call is TRBV25-1, the J call TRBJ2-1; maybe TRBD2 (6 bases). CDR1 is MGHDK and CDR2 is SYGVNS in the germline V gene. Between the trimmed V and J ends, which lost 4 bases and 7 bases, there was a span of 14 bases. The CDR3 consists of 14 residues. The CDR3 DNA sequence: TGTGCCAGCAGTGTAGGACTCCGGGGGAATGAGCAGTTCTTC. Amino acids: CASSVGLRGNEQFF.

V is TRBV30 and J is TRBJ2-5; 8 nucleotides match TRBD1. There are 15 residues in the CDR3. Germline-derived CDR1 and CDR2 are GTSNPN and SVGIG (reference sequence). The V segment lost 1 base and the J segment 4 bases; nucleotides outside the gene matches: 8. The CDR3 coding sequence is TGTGCCTGGAGTGGGACAGGGTCTCGTTCAGAGACCCAGTACTTC. As protein: CAWSGTGSRSETQYF.

The rearrangement uses TRBV28 and TRBJ2-7, with D unresolved. Germline V lookup: CDR1 MDHEN, CDR2 SYDVKM. V was cut by 1 base and J by 7 bases, with 17 bases left in between. The length of the CDR3 is 15 residues. CDR3 sequence reads: CASSLSPGPLGEQYF. CDR3 DNA: TGTGCCAGCAGTTTATCCCCGGGTCCGCTTGGGGAGCAGTACTTC.

V is TRBV24-1 and J is TRBJ2-7, with D possibly being TRBD1 or TRBD2 (5 bases each). Between the trimmed V and J ends, which lost 5 bases and 3 bases, there was a span of 13 bases. CDR3 length: 14 amino acids. Looked up from germline, CDR1 is KGHDR and CDR2 is SFDVKD. As DNA, the CDR3 is TGTGCCACCAGTGGCAGGGACGCTTACTACGAGCAGTACTTC. This sequence encodes CATSGRDAYYEQYF.

The genes are TRBV24-1 and TRBJ1-2; the D is unclear. CDR1 is KGHDR and CDR2 is SFDVKD in the germline V gene. This CDR3 spans 13 amino acids. Deletions cut 5 bases from V and 0 bases from J, with 6 bases between. The CDR3, as DNA: TGTGCCACCAGTGCGAGTACTAACTATGGCTACACCTTC. The encoded protein is CATSASTNYGYTF.

This clonotype occurred many times. The rearrangement links TRBV5-1 to TRBJ2-7; the D is unclear. CDR1 is SGHRS, CDR2 YFSETQ, per germline. With 4 bases removed from V and 0 bases from J, the gap between germline ends came to 14 bases. This CDR3 is 15 amino acids long. CDR3 amino acids: CASSPAPGYSYEQYF. As DNA, the CDR3 is TGCGCCAGCAGCCCTGCCCCAGGATACTCCTACGAGCAGTACTTC.

At least ten counts were recorded for this clonotype. This chain links TRBV28 with TRBJ1-1; no clear D. The V end lost 3 bases, the J end lost 0 bases, and 8 bases lay between the germline ends. The CDR3 loop spans 14 amino acids. CDR1 is MDHEN and CDR2 is SYDVKM in the germline V gene. The CDR3, as DNA: TGTGCCAGCAGTTTGGGGAAGATGAACACTGAAGCTTTCTTT. This translates into CASSLGKMNTEAFF.

This clonotype was seen more than once but under ten times. V is TRBV15 and J is TRBJ2-7; D perhaps matches TRBD2 (5 bases). This CDR3 region has 17 residues. Germline CDR1 reads LNHNV; CDR2 reads YYDKDF (reference sequence). V shed 2 bases and J shed 1 base, with 18 bases lying between them. CDR3 residues: CATSRKPGLRESYEQYF. CDR3 sequence (DNA): TGTGCCACCAGCAGAAAGCCAGGTTTGAGGGAGTCCTACGAGCAGTACTTC.

This clonotype was recorded at least ten times. The chain carries TRBV5-1 and TRBJ2-1; 9 nucleotides align to TRBD1. The V segment lost 4 bases and the J segment 4 bases; nucleotides outside the gene matches: 9. Per germline, CDR1 SGHRS and CDR2 YFSETQ. The CDR3 is 16 residues long. This chain's CDR3 is CASSGGDRAYYNEQFF. The CDR3 DNA is TGCGCCAGCAGCGGAGGGGACAGGGCGTATTACAATGAGCAGTTCTTC.

V gene TRBV15 combines with J gene TRBJ2-6; no clear D. This CDR3 has 17 residues. Germline CDR1 reads LNHNV; CDR2 reads YYDKDF (reference sequence). V lost 9 bases to trimming and J lost 0 bases, with 18 bases between them. The CDR3 DNA sequence: TGTGCCACAGAACCGGAGACGGGTACCTCTGGGGCCAACGTCCTGACTTTC. It specifies CATEPETGTSGANVLTF. The variable domain in full, completed from reference TRBV15 and TRBJ2-6, reads DAMVIQNPRYQVTQFGKPVTLSCSQTLNHNVMYWYQQKSSQAPKLLFHYYDKDFNNEADTPDNFQSRRPNTSFCFLDIRSPGLGDTAMYLCATEPETGTSGANVLTFGAGSRLTVL.

This clonotype was seen ten or more times. The chain uses TRBV2 and TRBJ2-7; possibly TRBD1 or TRBD2 for D (6 bases each). The CDR3 is made up of 13 amino acids. Trimming removed 7 bases at V and 6 bases at J, with 16 bases between. The germline CDR1 and CDR2 sequences are SNHLY and FYNNEI. The CDR3 sequence is CASTKQGGTEQYF. DNA of the CDR3: TGTGCCAGCACAAAACAGGGAGGTACCGAGCAGTACTTC.